This TCR beta chain originates from a study of T cell responses to AZD1222 COVID-19 vaccine. V lost 5 bases, J lost 8 bases, and 12 bases lay in between. The germline CDR1 and CDR2 sequences are MDHEN and SYDVKM. This CDR3 comprises 13 residues. TCRdb's table, derived via immunoSEQ multiplex PCR, lists solely in-frame clones and lacks some. The table includes about 74,000 clones, approximately 89% detected once. For this clone: Other DNA sequences in the sample encode the same CDR3.

Sequenced here: peripheral blood, sampled 28 days after the second AZD1222 dose. The chain recombines TRBV28 with TRBJ1-4; D might be TRBD1 (6 bases). The receptor was isolated from an adult who received the AZD1222 COVID-19 vaccine. CDR3 loop: CASSRTVAEKLFF. DNA of the CDR3: TGTGCCAGCAGTAGGACAGTCGCGGAAAAACTGTTTTTT.